The rows below give T cell receptor beta chains drawn from one sample of a study of regulatory T cells in long-lasting Graves disease. TCRdb recomputed calls from the multiplex PCR reads with MiXCR, one row per CDR3 protein. The table lists about 380,000 distinct CDR3 sequences, about 16% of them singletons, with 22% in the top ten. Sequences were derived from peripheral blood mononuclear cells (PBMCs), sampled at new diagnosis, from a patient treated with antithyroid drugs. These receptors came from a female donor with Graves disease. CDR3s include the opening cysteine and the closing phenylalanine or tryptophan. D genes are given only for firm matches. Expanded clones are given a class, and other clones once, few, many or no size at all.

TRBV28	TRBJ1-2	.	many	TGTGCCAGCAGTCCCTTGAGGGTAGCTATGGTGGGCACCTTC	CASSPLRVAMVGTF
TRBV12-5	TRBJ2-7	.	.	TGTGCTAGTGCAGGAAAGAACCGGGCGGGCGTCTCCTACGAGCAGTACTTC	CASAGKNRAGVSYEQYF
TRBV12-3/TRBV12-4	TRBJ1-2	.	many	TGTGCCAGCAGTTTTACCCCCCCCCTATGGCAGGAGTATGGCTACACCTTC	CASSFTPPLWQEYGYTF
TRBV7-2	TRBJ2-2	.	many	TGTGCCAGCAGCCACCAAGCGGGTGACACCGGGGAGCTGTTTTTT	CASSHQAGDTGELFF
TRBV12-3/TRBV12-4	TRBJ2-5	TRBD2	many	TGTGCCAGCAGGACAGGACTAGCGGGGAAGAGGGGGGAGACCCAGTACTTC	CASRTGLAGKRGETQYF
TRBV7-6	TRBJ1-1	.	.	TGTGCCAGCAGCTCCCCCGACGGACGTTTGAACACTGAAGCTTTCTTT	CASSSPDGRLNTEAFF
TRBV3-1	TRBJ1-1	TRBD1	many	TGTGCCAGCAGCCACTGGGACAGATCGAACACTGAAGCTTTCTTT	CASSHWDRSNTEAFF
TRBV20-1	TRBJ2-1	TRBD2	few	TGCAGTGCTATGGAAGCGGGGCAGTACAATGAGCAGTTCTTC	CSAMEAGQYNEQFF
TRBV11-2	TRBJ2-3	TRBD2	.	TGTGCCAGCAGCTTTAAGGGGGGACTAGCGGGAGGACCGCAGTATTTT	CASSFKGGLAGGPQYF
TRBV20-1	TRBJ2-3	TRBD2	many	TGCAGTGCTAGAGTTCCAGCGGGAGGAGATACGCAGTATTTT	CSARVPAGGDTQYF
TRBV10-3	TRBJ2-2	.	many	TGTGCCATCGGTCAACAGACGAACACCGGGGAGCTGTTTTTT	CAIGQQTNTGELFF
TRBV7-9	TRBJ2-7	.	.	TGTGCCAGCAGCTTCCGGACAGGGAGGGCCTACGAGCAGTACTTC	CASSFRTGRAYEQYF
TRBV7-9	TRBJ2-3	.	.	TGTGCCAGCAGCTTTCTACTAGAGGAGGGCCTGACGCAGTATTTT	CASSFLLEEGLTQYF
TRBV2	TRBJ2-1	TRBD2	.	TGTGCCAGCAGTGAAGCGCAGACTAGCGGGGGGGAGGGTGAGCAGTTCTTC	CASSEAQTSGGEGEQFF
TRBV5-1	TRBJ1-2	TRBD1	many	TGTGCCAGCAGCTTGGATCCGGGACAGGGCTCTGGCTACACCTTC	CASSLDPGQGSGYTF
TRBV11-2	TRBJ2-7	.	few	TGTGCCAGCAGCTTAGGGGCAGGGCTATCCTACGAGCAGTACTTC	CASSLGAGLSYEQYF
TRBV6-1	TRBJ2-2	.	few	TGTGCCAGCAGCAACCAAGGCACCGAACGGGAGCTGTTTTTT	CASSNQGTERELFF
TRBV7-2	TRBJ2-7	.	many	TGTGCCAGCAGTTCCGCCTACGAGCAGTACTTC	CASSSAYEQYF
TRBV7-2	TRBJ1-1	.	few	TGTGCCAGCATCATAGGGGGGGCCGACACTGAAGCTTTCTTT	CASIIGGADTEAFF
TRBV20-1	TRBJ2-2	.	few	TGCAGTGCTGCCCTTGGGCAGATTGCGAACACCGGGGAGCTGTTTTTT	CSAALGQIANTGELFF
TRBV11-2	TRBJ1-6	.	.	TGTGCCAGCCACAGAACCTATAATTCACCCCTCCACTTT	CASHRTYNSPLHF